The rows below give T cell receptor beta chains drawn from one sample of a study of CD8+ T cells in alopecia areata. TCRdb keeps only in-frame clones here, not all; method: immunoSEQ multiplex PCR. The sample shows fewer than 4,500 clones, about three fifths of them seen only once. Material: skin, obtained at approximately week 36, from a patient treated with tofacitinib. These receptors were taken from a human donor with alopecia areata. Both conserved end residues are part of each CDR3. A D gene is named only where the DNA matches it firmly. Clone size is shown for a subset of rows, as once, few, many or a class of expanded clone.

CDR3 protein: CASSFWGSYNEQFF; CDR3 DNA: TGTGCCAGCAGCTTCTGGGGGAGCTACAATGAGCAGTTCTTC; D gene: NA; J gene: TRBJ2-1; V gene: TRBV11-1; clone size: few
CDR3 protein: CASSLASGLDTQYF; CDR3 DNA: TGTGCCAGCAGCTTAGCCAGCGGGCTTGATACGCAGTATTTT; D gene: NA; J gene: TRBJ2-3; V gene: TRBV7-9; clone size: large
CDR3 protein: CASADRNEQFF; CDR3 DNA: TGTGCCAGCGCCGACCGGAATGAGCAGTTCTTC; D gene: NA; J gene: TRBJ2-1; V gene: TRBV7-9; clone size: NA
CDR3 protein: CASSKAVTRNTGELFF; CDR3 DNA: TGTGCCAGCAGCAAAGCCGTGACACGGAACACCGGGGAGCTGTTTTTT; D gene: NA; J gene: TRBJ2-2; V gene: TRBV21-1; clone size: NA
CDR3 protein: CASSFSTEQPQHF; CDR3 DNA: TGTGCCAGCAGCTTCTCCACCGAACAGCCCCAGCATTTT; D gene: NA; J gene: TRBJ1-5; V gene: TRBV7-9; clone size: once
CDR3 protein: CASSASRGETQYF; CDR3 DNA: TGTGCCAGCAGCGCATCTAGGGGGGAGACCCAGTACTTC; D gene: NA; J gene: TRBJ2-5; V gene: TRBV6-5; clone size: NA
CDR3 protein: CAISESIGNTIYF; CDR3 DNA: TGTGCCATCAGTGAGTCGATAGGAAACACCATATATTTT; D gene: NA; J gene: TRBJ1-3; V gene: TRBV10-3; clone size: NA
CDR3 protein: CASSLASGLDTQYF; CDR3 DNA: TGTGCCAGCAGCTTAGCCAGCGGGCTTGATACGCAGTATTTT; D gene: NA; J gene: TRBJ2-3; V gene: TRBV7-6; clone size: few
CDR3 protein: CASSLSETQYF; CDR3 DNA: TGTGCCAGCAGTTTATCAGAGACCCAGTACTTC; D gene: NA; J gene: TRBJ2-5; V gene: TRBV28; clone size: few
CDR3 protein: CASNPMGARQRNEQFF; CDR3 DNA: TGTGCCAGCAACCCGATGGGGGCCCGCCAGAGAAATGAGCAGTTCTTC; D gene: NA; J gene: TRBJ2-1; V gene: TRBV28; clone size: NA
CDR3 protein: CATSSRTSGSAAAFGQFF; CDR3 DNA: TGTGCCACCAGCTCCCGGACTAGCGGGAGTGCGGCAGCCTTTGGGCAGTTCTTC; D gene: TRBD2; J gene: TRBJ2-1; V gene: TRBV15; clone size: NA
CDR3 protein: CASSLWFRADTQYF; CDR3 DNA: TGTGCCAGCAGTTTATGGTTTCGGGCGGATACGCAGTATTTT; D gene: NA; J gene: TRBJ2-3; V gene: TRBV27; clone size: NA
CDR3 protein: CASSLTNLGGYYEQYF; CDR3 DNA: TGTGCCAGCAGCTTGACCAACTTAGGGGGGTACTACGAGCAGTACTTC; D gene: NA; J gene: TRBJ2-7; V gene: TRBV7-8; clone size: NA
CDR3 protein: CASSSTGLNGELFF; CDR3 DNA: TGTGCCAGCAGCTCTACCGGACTTAACGGGGAGCTGTTTTTT; D gene: NA; J gene: TRBJ2-2; V gene: TRBV7-3; clone size: large
CDR3 protein: CASSGPSGSYNEQFF; CDR3 DNA: TGTGCCAGCAGTGGCCCCAGCGGGAGCTACAATGAGCAGTTCTTC; D gene: TRBD2; J gene: TRBJ2-1; V gene: TRBV2; clone size: NA
CDR3 protein: CASSTHHGSPGRTGELFF; CDR3 DNA: TGTGCCAGCAGCACACACCATGGGTCGCCAGGACGGACCGGGGAGCTGTTTTTT; D gene: NA; J gene: TRBJ2-2; V gene: TRBV7-3; clone size: NA
CDR3 protein: CASRRTGGGNQPQHF; CDR3 DNA: TGTGCCAGCAGGAGAACAGGGGGTGGCAATCAGCCCCAGCATTTT; D gene: TRBD1; J gene: TRBJ1-5; V gene: TRBV27; clone size: NA
CDR3 protein: CASSQASGANVLTF; CDR3 DNA: TGTGCCAGCAGCCAAGCCTCTGGGGCCAACGTCCTGACTTTC; D gene: NA; J gene: TRBJ2-6; V gene: TRBV4-2; clone size: NA
CDR3 protein: CASSFGTGYEQYF; CDR3 DNA: TGCGCCAGCAGCTTCGGGACAGGGTACGAGCAGTACTTC; D gene: TRBD1; J gene: TRBJ2-7; V gene: TRBV5-1; clone size: NA
CDR3 protein: CASSPYGGTQYF; CDR3 DNA: TGCGCCAGCAGCCCCTATGGGGGAACGCAGTATTTT; D gene: NA; J gene: TRBJ2-3; V gene: TRBV5-1; clone size: few
CDR3 protein: CASSVGSGVSTDTQYF; CDR3 DNA: TGTGCCAGCAGCGTAGGCAGCGGGGTTAGCACAGATACGCAGTATTTT; D gene: TRBD2; J gene: TRBJ2-3; V gene: TRBV9; clone size: NA
CDR3 protein: CASSTTSGMVTDTQYF; CDR3 DNA: TGTGCCAGCAGCACAACTAGCGGGATGGTCACAGATACGCAGTATTTT; D gene: TRBD2; J gene: TRBJ2-3; V gene: TRBV5-4; clone size: NA
CDR3 protein: CSVGERDILGTGELFF; CDR3 DNA: TGCAGCGTCGGCGAGAGGGACATCCTCGGAACCGGGGAGCTGTTTTTT; D gene: NA; J gene: TRBJ2-2; V gene: TRBV29-1; clone size: NA
CDR3 protein: CSVEGTEGWGAFF; CDR3 DNA: TGCAGCGTTGAAGGGACAGAAGGGTGGGGAGCTTTCTTT; D gene: NA; J gene: TRBJ1-1; V gene: TRBV29-1; clone size: NA
CDR3 protein: CASSPGVSSYNEQFF; CDR3 DNA: TGTGCCAGCAGTCCGGGAGTTAGCTCCTACAATGAGCAGTTCTTC; D gene: NA; J gene: TRBJ2-1; V gene: TRBV7-2; clone size: NA
CDR3 protein: CASSYEGWDQPQHF; CDR3 DNA: TGTGCCAGCAGTTATGAGGGATGGGATCAGCCCCAGCATTTT; D gene: NA; J gene: TRBJ1-5; V gene: TRBV6-5; clone size: NA
CDR3 protein: CASSVGYGETQYF; CDR3 DNA: TGTGCCAGCAGCGTAGGGTACGGGGAGACCCAGTACTTC; D gene: NA; J gene: TRBJ2-5; V gene: TRBV9; clone size: few
CDR3 protein: CASRGDRKTYEQYF; CDR3 DNA: TGTGCCAGCAGAGGGGACAGAAAAACCTACGAGCAGTACTTC; D gene: TRBD1; J gene: TRBJ2-7; V gene: TRBV7-2; clone size: NA
CDR3 protein: CASSYRLTAPTAYPYEQYF; CDR3 DNA: TGTGCCAGCAGCTACCGACTAACCGCCCCTACAGCTTACCCCTACGAGCAGTACTTC; D gene: NA; J gene: TRBJ2-7; V gene: TRBV14; clone size: NA
CDR3 protein: CASRPSDRGFPYEQYF; CDR3 DNA: TGTGCCAGCAGACCTTCTGACAGGGGATTCCCCTACGAGCAGTACTTC; D gene: TRBD1; J gene: TRBJ2-7; V gene: TRBV7-1; clone size: NA
CDR3 protein: CASVSTEAFF; CDR3 DNA: TGTGCCAGCGTTTCCACTGAAGCTTTCTTT; D gene: NA; J gene: TRBJ1-1; V gene: TRBV6-6; clone size: few
CDR3 protein: CASSPSPNYGYTF; CDR3 DNA: TGTGCCAGCAGTCCAAGCCCTAACTATGGCTACACCTTC; D gene: NA; J gene: TRBJ1-2; V gene: TRBV27; clone size: NA
CDR3 protein: CASSSNEDQYF; CDR3 DNA: TGTGCCAGCAGCTCGAATGAGGACCAGTACTTC; D gene: NA; J gene: TRBJ2-5; V gene: TRBV5-6; clone size: NA
CDR3 protein: CASSLPSMERGFSYEQYF; CDR3 DNA: TGTGCCAGCAGCCTCCCTTCGATGGAGCGGGGCTTCTCCTACGAGCAGTACTTC; D gene: TRBD2; J gene: TRBJ2-7; V gene: TRBV11-2; clone size: NA
CDR3 protein: CSVVAGTETQYF; CDR3 DNA: TGCAGCGTTGTGGCGGGGACGGAGACCCAGTACTTC; D gene: NA; J gene: TRBJ2-5; V gene: TRBV29-1; clone size: NA
CDR3 protein: CASSLASGLDTQYF; CDR3 DNA: TGTGCCAGCAGCTTAGCCAGCGGGCTTGATACGCAGTATTTT; D gene: NA; J gene: TRBJ2-3; V gene: TRBV7-8; clone size: NA
CDR3 protein: CASSYIDSQETQYF; CDR3 DNA: TGTGCCAGCAGTTACATCGACTCCCAAGAGACCCAGTACTTC; D gene: NA; J gene: TRBJ2-5; V gene: TRBV6-5; clone size: NA
CDR3 protein: CSAIGLLTHNEQFF; CDR3 DNA: TGCAGCGCCATCGGACTTCTAACTCACAATGAGCAGTTCTTC; D gene: NA; J gene: TRBJ2-1; V gene: TRBV29-1; clone size: NA
CDR3 protein: CASSLRVGVGAYEQYF; CDR3 DNA: TGTGCCAGCAGTTTAAGGGTGGGGGTCGGAGCCTACGAGCAGTACTTC; D gene: NA; J gene: TRBJ2-7; V gene: TRBV27; clone size: NA
CDR3 protein: CASSLGSTAFF; CDR3 DNA: TGTGCCAGCAGTTTAGGGTCAACGGCTTTCTTT; D gene: NA; J gene: TRBJ1-1; V gene: TRBV11-2; clone size: few
CDR3 protein: CASSPNWSYGYTF; CDR3 DNA: TGCGCCAGCAGCCCGAATTGGTCCTATGGCTACACCTTC; D gene: NA; J gene: TRBJ1-2; V gene: TRBV5-1; clone size: NA
CDR3 protein: CANLRGGSVGTQYF; CDR3 DNA: TGTGCCAACCTGAGAGGGGGCTCCGTTGGGACGCAGTATTTT; D gene: TRBD1; J gene: TRBJ2-3; V gene: TRBV27; clone size: NA
CDR3 protein: CASSPTSAYTDTQYF; CDR3 DNA: TGTGCCAGCTCACCAACTAGCGCCTACACAGATACGCAGTATTTT; D gene: TRBD2; J gene: TRBJ2-3; V gene: TRBV18; clone size: NA
CDR3 protein: CASSLRPSSPAVDTQYF; CDR3 DNA: TGTGCCAGCAGCTTACGTCCCTCTAGCCCCGCTGTAGATACGCAGTATTTT; D gene: NA; J gene: TRBJ2-3; V gene: TRBV7-2; clone size: once
CDR3 protein: CASRTLAGGGDGQFF; CDR3 DNA: TGTGCCAGCAGGACCCTAGCGGGGGGCGGGGATGGGCAGTTCTTC; D gene: TRBD2; J gene: TRBJ2-1; V gene: TRBV28; clone size: NA
CDR3 protein: CASSRSEETQYF; CDR3 DNA: TGTGCCAGCAGTCGTTCGGAAGAGACCCAGTACTTC; D gene: NA; J gene: TRBJ2-5; V gene: TRBV6-1; clone size: NA
CDR3 protein: CASSESRQVSGELFF; CDR3 DNA: TGTGCCAGCAGTGAGAGCCGACAGGTTTCCGGGGAGCTGTTTTTT; D gene: NA; J gene: TRBJ2-2; V gene: TRBV25-1; clone size: NA
CDR3 protein: CASSDRVGSTDTQYF; CDR3 DNA: TGTGCCAGCAGCGACAGGGTCGGGAGCACAGATACGCAGTATTTT; D gene: TRBD1; J gene: TRBJ2-3; V gene: TRBV6-1; clone size: NA
CDR3 protein: CASGGLPNEKLFF; CDR3 DNA: TGTGCCAGCGGTGGGCTGCCTAATGAAAAACTGTTTTTT; D gene: NA; J gene: TRBJ1-4; V gene: TRBV2; clone size: NA
CDR3 protein: CAISESKDRGFTDTQYF; CDR3 DNA: TGTGCCATCAGTGAGTCGAAGGACAGGGGGTTTACAGATACGCAGTATTTT; D gene: TRBD1; J gene: TRBJ2-3; V gene: TRBV10-3; clone size: NA
CDR3 protein: CASRKLGVPSYNEQFF; CDR3 DNA: TGTGCCAGCAGAAAACTGGGAGTCCCCTCCTACAATGAGCAGTTCTTC; D gene: NA; J gene: TRBJ2-1; V gene: TRBV13; clone size: NA
CDR3 protein: CSVDNAGATDTQYF; CDR3 DNA: TGCAGCGTTGACAATGCGGGAGCCACAGATACGCAGTATTTT; D gene: TRBD2; J gene: TRBJ2-3; V gene: TRBV29-1; clone size: NA
CDR3 protein: CASSVGLAVYEQYF; CDR3 DNA: TGTGCCAGCAGCGTCGGACTAGCGGTATACGAGCAGTACTTC; D gene: TRBD2; J gene: TRBJ2-7; V gene: TRBV7-2; clone size: NA
CDR3 protein: CASTLSGTMRGETQYF; CDR3 DNA: TGTGCCAGTACCCTGTCCGGGACCATGAGGGGCGAGACCCAGTACTTC; D gene: NA; J gene: TRBJ2-5; V gene: TRBV19; clone size: once
CDR3 protein: CASSRTGFYEQYF; CDR3 DNA: TGTGCCAGCAGTAGGACCGGGTTCTACGAGCAGTACTTC; D gene: NA; J gene: TRBJ2-7; V gene: TRBV2; clone size: NA
CDR3 protein: CASSVAGGPESSYNEQFF; CDR3 DNA: TGTGCCAGCAGTGTAGCGGGAGGGCCGGAGAGCTCCTACAATGAGCAGTTCTTC; D gene: TRBD2; J gene: TRBJ2-1; V gene: TRBV2; clone size: NA
CDR3 protein: CASSLSSGHRTGELFF; CDR3 DNA: TGTGCCAGCAGCTTGAGTAGCGGGCATCGCACCGGGGAGCTGTTTTTT; D gene: TRBD2; J gene: TRBJ2-2; V gene: TRBV7-3; clone size: NA
CDR3 protein: CASSPRGGADTGELFF; CDR3 DNA: TGTGCCAGCAGCCCTAGGGGGGGGGCGGACACCGGGGAGCTGTTTTTT; D gene: NA; J gene: TRBJ2-2; V gene: TRBV9; clone size: few
CDR3 protein: CASSDEGLYGYTF; CDR3 DNA: TGTGCCAGCAGTGATGAGGGCTTGTATGGCTACACCTTC; D gene: NA; J gene: TRBJ1-2; V gene: TRBV6-5; clone size: NA